Detailed here is one T cell receptor beta chain. The sample belongs to a study of T cell changes during pregnancy in multiple sclerosis. TCRdb keeps only in-frame clones here, not all; method: immunoSEQ multiplex PCR. The data contain approximately 44,000 clones, roughly nine tenths of them singletons. The sequence derives from a female donor with multiple sclerosis, enrolled in a pregnancy study. The material was CD4+ T cells from peripheral blood mononuclear cells, obtained before pregnancy.

The CDR3 region is CATSSPGTVSSYEQYF. CDR3 sequence (DNA): TGTGCCACCAGCAGCCCCGGGACAGTGAGCTCCTACGAGCAGTACTTC. This chain links TRBV15 with TRBJ2-7; the match to TRBD1 covers 7 bases. CDR3 size: 16 residues. CDR1 and CDR2 from the germline V gene are LNHNV and YYDKDF (reference sequence). J gave up 0 bases and V 3 bases, and 8 bases lay outside the gene matches. Full variable domain (rest looked up from reference TRBV15 and TRBJ2-7): DAMVIQNPRYQVTQFGKPVTLSCSQTLNHNVMYWYQQKSSQAPKLLFHYYDKDFNNEADTPDNFQSRRPNTSFCFLDIRSPGLGDTAMYLCATSSPGTVSSYEQYFGPGTRLTVT.